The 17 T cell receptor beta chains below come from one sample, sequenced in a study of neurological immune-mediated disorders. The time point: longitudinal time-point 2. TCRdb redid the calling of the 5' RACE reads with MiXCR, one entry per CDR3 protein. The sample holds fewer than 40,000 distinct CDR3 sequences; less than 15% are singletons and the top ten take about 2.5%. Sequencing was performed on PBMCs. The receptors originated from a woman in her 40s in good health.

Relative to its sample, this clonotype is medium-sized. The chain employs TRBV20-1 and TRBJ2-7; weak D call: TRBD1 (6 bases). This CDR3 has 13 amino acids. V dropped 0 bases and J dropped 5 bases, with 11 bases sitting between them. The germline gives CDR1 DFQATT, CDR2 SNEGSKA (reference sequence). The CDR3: CSARDSGVHEQYF. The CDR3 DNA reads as TGCAGTGCTAGAGATTCAGGGGTCCACGAGCAGTACTTC.

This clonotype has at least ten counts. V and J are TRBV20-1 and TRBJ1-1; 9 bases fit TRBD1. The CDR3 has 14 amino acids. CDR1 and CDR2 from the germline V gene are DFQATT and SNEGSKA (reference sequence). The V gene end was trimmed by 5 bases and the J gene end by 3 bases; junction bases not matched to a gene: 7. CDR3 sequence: CSADPGQGDTEAFF. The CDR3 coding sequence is TGCAGTGCTGATCCGGGACAGGGAGACACTGAAGCTTTCTTT.

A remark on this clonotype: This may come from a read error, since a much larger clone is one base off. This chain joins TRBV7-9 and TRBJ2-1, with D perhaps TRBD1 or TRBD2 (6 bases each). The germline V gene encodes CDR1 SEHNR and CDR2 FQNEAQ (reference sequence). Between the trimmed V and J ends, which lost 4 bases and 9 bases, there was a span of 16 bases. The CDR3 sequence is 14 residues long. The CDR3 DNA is TGTGCCAGCAGCTCCTATCGGGGGCCCAGTGAGCAGTTCTTC. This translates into CASSSYRGPSEQFF.

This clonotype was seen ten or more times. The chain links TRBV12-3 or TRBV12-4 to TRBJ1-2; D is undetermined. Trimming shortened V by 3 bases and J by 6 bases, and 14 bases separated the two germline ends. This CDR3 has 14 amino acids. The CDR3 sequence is CASSLAGLNDGYTF. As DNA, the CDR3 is TGTGCCAGCAGTTTGGCCGGGTTAAATGATGGCTACACCTTC.

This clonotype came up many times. The CDR3 DNA is TGCAGTGCTAGTCGCTCTTTGAACACTGAAGCTTTCTTT. As protein: CSASRSLNTEAFF. The J gene is TRBJ1-1, the V gene TRBV20-1; no clear D. V was pared by 3 bases and J by 0 bases, with 8 bases between. Germline V CDR1 and CDR2: DFQATT, SNEGSKA (reference sequence). CDR3 size: 13 residues.

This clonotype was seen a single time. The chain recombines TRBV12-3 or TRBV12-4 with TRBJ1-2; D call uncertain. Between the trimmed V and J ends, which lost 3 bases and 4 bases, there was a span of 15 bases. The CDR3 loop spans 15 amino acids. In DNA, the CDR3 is TGTGCCAGCAGTTTCGATCTAGGTCAGACCTATGGCTACACCTTC. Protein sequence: CASSFDLGQTYGYTF.

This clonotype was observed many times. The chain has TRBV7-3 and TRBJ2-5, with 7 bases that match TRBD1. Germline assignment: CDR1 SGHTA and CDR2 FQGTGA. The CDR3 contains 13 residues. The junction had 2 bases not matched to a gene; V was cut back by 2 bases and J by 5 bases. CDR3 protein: CASSLQQGETQYF. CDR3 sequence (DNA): TGTGCCAGCAGCTTACAACAGGGGGAGACCCAGTACTTC.

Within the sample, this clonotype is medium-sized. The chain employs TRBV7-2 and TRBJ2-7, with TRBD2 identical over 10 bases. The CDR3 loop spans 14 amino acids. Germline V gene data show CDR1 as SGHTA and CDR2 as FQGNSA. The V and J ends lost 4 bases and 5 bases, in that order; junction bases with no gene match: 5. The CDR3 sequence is CASSSEREGHEQYF. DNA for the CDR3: TGTGCCAGCAGCTCAGAGCGGGAGGGCCACGAGCAGTACTTC.

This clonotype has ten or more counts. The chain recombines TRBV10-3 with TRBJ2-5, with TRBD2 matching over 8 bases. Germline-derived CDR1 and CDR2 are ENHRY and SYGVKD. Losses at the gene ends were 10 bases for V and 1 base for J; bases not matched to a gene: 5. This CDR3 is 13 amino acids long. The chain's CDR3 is CATLAGSQETQYF. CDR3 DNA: TGTGCCACCCTAGCGGGCTCCCAAGAGACCCAGTACTTC.

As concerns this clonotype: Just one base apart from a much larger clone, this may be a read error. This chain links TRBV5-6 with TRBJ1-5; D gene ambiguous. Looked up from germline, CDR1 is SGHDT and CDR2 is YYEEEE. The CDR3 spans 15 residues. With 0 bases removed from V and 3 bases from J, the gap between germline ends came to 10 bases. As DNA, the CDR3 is TGTGCCAGCAGCTTGGGTGGGAACCTCAATCAGCCCCAGCATTTT. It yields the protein CASSLGGNLNQPQHF.

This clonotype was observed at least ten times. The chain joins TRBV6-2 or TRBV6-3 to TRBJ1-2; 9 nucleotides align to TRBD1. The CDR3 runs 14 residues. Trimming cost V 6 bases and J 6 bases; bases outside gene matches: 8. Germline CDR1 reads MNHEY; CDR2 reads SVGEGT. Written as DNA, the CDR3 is TGTGCCAGCAGACCGGAAGGGACAGGGAATGGCTACACCTTC. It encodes CASRPEGTGNGYTF.

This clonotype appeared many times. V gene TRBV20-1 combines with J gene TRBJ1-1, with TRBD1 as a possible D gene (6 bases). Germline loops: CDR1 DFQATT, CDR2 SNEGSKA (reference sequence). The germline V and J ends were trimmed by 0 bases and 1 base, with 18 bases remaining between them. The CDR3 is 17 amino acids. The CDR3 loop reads CSARDGGRSSSNTEAFF. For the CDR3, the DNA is TGCAGTGCTAGAGATGGGGGCAGATCCTCTTCGAACACTGAAGCTTTCTTT.

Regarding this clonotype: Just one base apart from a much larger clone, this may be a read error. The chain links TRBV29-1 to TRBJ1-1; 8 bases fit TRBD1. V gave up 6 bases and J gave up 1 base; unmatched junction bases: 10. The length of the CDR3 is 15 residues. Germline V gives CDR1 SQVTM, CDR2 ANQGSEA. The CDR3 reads CSVRTGCEGNTEAFF. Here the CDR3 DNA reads TGCAGCGTGAGGACAGGGTGCGAAGGGAACACTGAAGCTTTCTTT.

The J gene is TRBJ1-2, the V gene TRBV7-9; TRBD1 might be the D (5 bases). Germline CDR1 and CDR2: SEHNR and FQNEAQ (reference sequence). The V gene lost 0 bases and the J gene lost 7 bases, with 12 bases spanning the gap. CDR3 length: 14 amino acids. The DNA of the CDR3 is TGTGCCAGCAGCTTAGCGGGGACCGGGTCTGGCTACACCTTC. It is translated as CASSLAGTGSGYTF.

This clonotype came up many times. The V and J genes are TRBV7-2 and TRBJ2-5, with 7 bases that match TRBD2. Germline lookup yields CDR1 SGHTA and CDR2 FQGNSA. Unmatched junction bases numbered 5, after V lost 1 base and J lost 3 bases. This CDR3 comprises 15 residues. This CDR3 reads CASSLVEGREETQYF. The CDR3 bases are TGTGCCAGCAGCTTAGTGGAGGGGAGGGAAGAGACCCAGTACTTC.

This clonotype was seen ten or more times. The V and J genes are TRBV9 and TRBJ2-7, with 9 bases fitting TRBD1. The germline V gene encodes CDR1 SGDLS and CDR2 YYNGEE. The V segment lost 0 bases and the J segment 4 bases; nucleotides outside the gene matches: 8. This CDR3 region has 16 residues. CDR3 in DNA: TGTGCCAGCAGCGTAGGTTCCGGGACAGGGATTTACGAGCAGTACTTC. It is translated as CASSVGSGTGIYEQYF.

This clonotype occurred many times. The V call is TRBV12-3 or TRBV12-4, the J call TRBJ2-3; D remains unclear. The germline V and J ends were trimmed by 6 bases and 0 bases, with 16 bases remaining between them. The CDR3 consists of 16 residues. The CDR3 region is CASSLTGRLSTDTQYF. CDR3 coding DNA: TGTGCCAGCAGCCTTACTGGACGCTTGAGCACAGATACGCAGTATTTT.